Each of the 23 T cell receptor beta chains below was sequenced from the same sample in a study of blood T cell repertoires in COVID-19. Here immunoSEQ multiplex PCR was the method, and the copy in TCRdb shows in-frame clones only, minus some. Of about 140,000 clones in the sample, 60% to 80% are singletons; the top ten hold less than 3%. Sequenced input: PBMCs or T cells enriched from blood (not recorded which). The receptors were gathered from a woman aged 45-65 years who had recovered from COVID-19.

The chain carries TRBV29-1 and TRBJ1-1; D gene uncertain. The V gene's germline CDR1 is SQVTM and CDR2 ANQGSEA. Trimming left V 7 bases short and J 7 bases short, with 13 bases between. This CDR3 region has 11 residues. The CDR3 bases are TGCAGCGCCGAGTTACTCAATGAAGCTTTCTTT. This codes for CSAELLNEAFF.

This chain connects TRBV7-9 to TRBJ2-7; weak D call: TRBD1 (6 bases). Trimming took off 1 base at V and 2 bases at J, with 9 bases between the two ends. Germline CDR1 and CDR2: SEHNR and FQNEAQ (reference sequence). This CDR3 is 14 amino acids long. CDR3 protein: CASSLGGQTYEQYF. The CDR3 nucleotides read TGTGCCAGCAGCTTAGGTGGACAGACCTACGAGCAGTACTTC. Full variable domain (outside the CDR3, taken from reference TRBV7-9 and TRBJ2-7): DTGVSQNPRHKITKRGQNVTFRCDPISEHNRLYWYRQTLGQGPEFLTYFQNEAQLEKSRLLSDRFSAERPKGSFSTLEIQRTEQGDSAMYLCASSLGGQTYEQYFGPGTRLTVT.

The chain carries TRBV7-9 and TRBJ2-3; 12 positions match TRBD2. The germline V gene encodes CDR1 SEHNR and CDR2 FQNEAQ (reference sequence). CDR3 size: 15 residues. V was clipped by 4 bases and J by 11 bases; unmatched bases: 10. The CDR3 coding sequence is TGTGCCAGCAGCTCCCACGGGACTAGCGGGTCTCGGCAGTATTTT. This sequence encodes CASSSHGTSGSRQYF.

This clone is a singleton in its sample. The genes are TRBV11-3 and TRBJ1-1, with no clear D. The CDR3 has 15 residues. CDR1 is SGHNT, CDR2 YENEEA, per germline. Trimming took 1 base from V and 0 from J, leaving 9 bases between them. The CDR3 DNA sequence: TGTGCCAGCAGCTTAGTAGTCGGGTTGAACACTGAAGCTTTCTTT. It codes for CASSLVVGLNTEAFF.

This clone has just a few counts. The V gene is TRBV6-5, the J gene TRBJ2-1, with 11 bases identical to TRBD2. CDR1 is MNHEY, CDR2 SVGAGI, per germline. The CDR3 contains 14 residues. Unmatched junction bases numbered 9, after V lost 9 bases and J lost 8 bases. CDR3: CASRLAGYNDEQFF. Here the CDR3 DNA reads TGTGCCAGTAGACTAGCGGGGTATAACGATGAGCAGTTCTTC.

This clone was recorded a few times. The chain recombines TRBV7-3 with TRBJ2-2; 12 nucleotides line up with TRBD2. Germline V lookup: CDR1 SGHTA, CDR2 FQGTGA. J gave up 1 base and V 5 bases, and 5 bases lay outside the gene matches. This CDR3 comprises 17 residues. The CDR3 here is CASSPRLAGENTGELFF. The CDR3 region has the DNA TGTGCCAGCAGCCCTAGACTAGCGGGAGAGAACACCGGGGAGCTGTTTTTT. The variable domain in full, completed from reference TRBV7-3 and TRBJ2-2, reads GAGVSQTPSNKVTEKGKYVELRCDPISGHTALYWYRQSLGQGPEFLIYFQGTGAADDSGLPNDRFFAVRPEGSVSTLKIQRTERGDSAVYLCASSPRLAGENTGELFFGEGSRLTVL.

The chain carries TRBV9 and TRBJ2-3; unclear D gene. CDR1 and CDR2 (germline): SGDLS, YYNGEE. This CDR3 contains 14 residues. Trimming cost V 4 bases and J 3 bases, with 12 bases left between them. CDR3 sequence reads: CASSTAGRTDTQYF. CDR3 coding DNA: TGTGCCAGCAGCACAGCAGGTAGAACAGATACGCAGTATTTT.

The chain combines TRBV11-2 with TRBJ2-3; 8 nucleotides align to TRBD1. The germline V gene encodes CDR1 SGHAT and CDR2 FQNNGV. V lost 1 base and J lost 5; bases outside the gene matches: 11. This CDR3 has 17 amino acids. The CDR3, as DNA: TGTGCCAGCAGCTTAGGGGCATGGGTCAGGGGGCAAGATACGCAGTATTTT. Translated: CASSLGAWVRGQDTQYF.

The genes are TRBV7-9 and TRBJ2-2, with 10 nucleotides matching TRBD2. The V and J ends lost 4 bases and 4 bases, in that order; junction bases with no gene match: 6. The CDR3 contains 16 residues. Per the germline V gene, CDR1 is SEHNR and CDR2 is FQNEAQ (reference sequence). This CDR3 is CASSSLRTSGTGELFF. For the CDR3, the DNA is TGTGCCAGCAGCTCCCTTCGGACTAGCGGCACCGGGGAGCTGTTTTTT.

The V and J genes are TRBV7-3 and TRBJ2-7; TRBD1 agrees at 9 bases. Losses at the gene ends were 0 bases for V and 5 bases for J; bases not matched to a gene: 11. Germline-derived CDR1 and CDR2 are SGHTA and FQGTGA. This CDR3 has 17 amino acids. This chain's CDR3 is CASSLTETGTGRNEQYF. The CDR3 coding sequence is TGTGCCAGCAGCTTAACTGAGACCGGGACAGGGAGGAACGAGCAGTACTTC.

The chain recombines TRBV18 with TRBJ1-1; 7 nucleotides match TRBD1. The V gene end was trimmed by 1 base and the J gene end by 0 bases; junction bases not matched to a gene: 8. Germline V gene lookup returns CDR1 KGHSH and CDR2 LQKENI. There are 17 residues in the CDR3. The CDR3 sequence: CASSPRVWTGLNTEAFF. CDR3 nucleotides: TGTGCCAGCTCACCACGGGTTTGGACAGGACTGAACACTGAAGCTTTCTTT.

This clone was recorded a few times. The chain joins TRBV11-3 to TRBJ1-1; 8 bases line up with TRBD1. V dropped 5 bases and J dropped 4; count of bases not matched to a gene: 6. The germline V gene encodes CDR1 SGHNT and CDR2 YENEEA. This CDR3 is 14 amino acids long. Here the CDR3 reads CASSPGDRTTEAFF. CDR3 coding DNA: TGTGCCAGCAGCCCGGGGGACAGGACCACTGAAGCTTTCTTT.

This clone occurred a few times. This rearrangement joins TRBV4-2 to TRBJ2-7, with D unclear. The germline CDR1 and CDR2 sequences are LGHNA and YNFKEQ. This CDR3 contains 15 residues. Trimming took 0 bases from V and 1 from J, leaving 10 bases between them. The CDR3 sequence: CASSQDLSGSYEQYF. The CDR3 nucleotides read TGTGCCAGCAGCCAAGATCTATCCGGTTCCTACGAGCAGTACTTC.

The V call is TRBV7-9, the J call TRBJ1-1; unclear D gene. Germline V gene data show CDR1 as SEHNR and CDR2 as FQNEAQ (reference sequence). The V end was cut by 2 bases, the J end by 1 base, with 11 bases between. The CDR3 is made up of 15 amino acids. The CDR3 reads CASSLFLIQNTEAFF. Here the CDR3 DNA reads TGTGCCAGCAGCTTATTTTTGATACAGAACACTGAAGCTTTCTTT.

This rearrangement joins TRBV6-5 to TRBJ1-2; the D gene is possibly TRBD1 (5 bases). Germline assignment: CDR1 MNHEY and CDR2 SVGAGI. This CDR3 comprises 14 residues. V was cut by 7 bases and J by 5 bases, with 17 bases left in between. The CDR3 is CASTSPGTPYGYTF. The CDR3 coding sequence is TGTGCCAGCACCTCCCCCGGGACTCCGTATGGCTACACCTTC.

The chain has TRBV19 and TRBJ1-3; no reliable D call. Trimming removed 6 bases at V and 4 bases at J, with 7 bases between. CDR3 size: 12 residues. CDR1 and CDR2 from the germline V gene are LNHDA and SQIVND (reference sequence). The CDR3: CASRGGGNTIYF. The CDR3 DNA reads as TGTGCCAGTAGGGGAGGAGGAAACACCATATATTTT. The whole variable domain, filled in from reference TRBV19 and TRBJ1-3, reads DGGITQSPKYLFRKEGQNVTLSCEQNLNHDAMYWYRQDPGQGLRLIYYSQIVNDFQKGDIAEGYSVSREKKESFPLTVTSAQKNPTAFYLCASRGGGNTIYFGEGSWLTVV.

In this sample, this clone turned up once. The chain uses TRBV6-5 and TRBJ1-2; TRBD1 is a possible D gene (6 bases). CDR3 length: 14 amino acids. The germline gives CDR1 MNHEY, CDR2 SVGAGI. V was shortened by 5 bases and J by 3 bases, with 13 bases between the two germline ends. The CDR3 loop is CASSKRGSYYGYTF. In DNA form, the CDR3 reads TGTGCCAGCAGTAAAAGGGGGAGCTACTATGGCTACACCTTC.

This chain joins TRBV5-1 and TRBJ2-7, with TRBD1 matching 7 bases. The V gene end was trimmed by 7 bases and the J gene end by 2 bases; junction bases not matched to a gene: 9. Germline CDR1 reads SGHRS; CDR2 reads YFSETQ. The CDR3 is made up of 14 amino acids. Written as DNA, the CDR3 is TGCGCCAGCCGACGGACAGGAGGTACCTACGAGCAGTACTTC. Protein product: CASRRTGGTYEQYF. Supplemented by reference TRBV5-1 and TRBJ2-7, the full variable domain reads KAGVTQTPRYLIKTRGQQVTLSCSPISGHRSVSWYQQTPGQGLQFLFEYFSETQRNKGNFPGRFSGRQFSNSRSEMNVSTLELGDSALYLCASRRTGGTYEQYFGPGTRLTVT.

This chain links TRBV29-1 with TRBJ2-3, with 8 bases matching TRBD2. Trimming cost V 6 bases and J 3 bases; bases outside gene matches: 5. Germline assignment: CDR1 SQVTM and CDR2 ANQGSEA. The CDR3 has 13 amino acids. The CDR3, as DNA: TGCAGCGTCCCCGGGAGGGCGACAGATACGCAGTATTTT. Translated: CSVPGRATDTQYF.

In DNA form, the CDR3 reads TGCGCCAGCAAGGTGGGGCTGGAGACCCAGTACTTC. This translates into CASKVGLETQYF. This sequence joins TRBV10-2 and TRBJ2-5; maybe TRBD1 (5 bases). Between the trimmed V and J ends, which lost 7 bases and 5 bases, there was a span of 11 bases. Germline CDR1 reads WSHSY; CDR2 reads SAAADI. This CDR3 spans 12 amino acids.

V gene TRBV4-2 combines with J gene TRBJ2-7, with 7 bases fitting TRBD1. Trimming took 2 bases from V and 1 from J; bases not matched to a gene: 2. In germline, CDR1 is LGHNA, CDR2 YNFKEQ. This CDR3 spans 14 amino acids. The CDR3 DNA follows: TGTGCCAGCAGCCAACGACAGGGTTCCTACGAGCAGTACTTC. Translating gives CASSQRQGSYEQYF.

The V and J genes are TRBV11-2 and TRBJ2-3; D perhaps matches TRBD2 (5 bases). V dropped 3 bases and J dropped 5 bases, with 18 bases sitting between them. The CDR3 covers 16 residues. Per the germline V gene, CDR1 is SGHAT and CDR2 is FQNNGV. CDR3 amino acids: CASSLTRGGIGDTQYF. CDR3 sequence (DNA): TGTGCCAGCAGCTTGACCCGTGGAGGAATAGGAGATACGCAGTATTTT.

The chain joins TRBV4-1 to TRBJ1-1, with TRBD1 matching over 7 bases. This CDR3 contains 16 residues. CDR1 and CDR2 (germline): MGHRA, YSYEKL. Trimming took 3 bases from V and 6 from J; bases not matched to a gene: 13. Here the CDR3 DNA reads TGCGCCAGCAGCCAGTATGTGCGGGGCCAGGGGGCTGAAGCTTTCTTT. It translates to CASSQYVRGQGAEAFF.